This T cell receptor (beta chain) emerged from a study of OX40 agonist ivuxolimab in advanced cancers. For the wider study: Ivuxolimab was a fully human IgG2 agonistic monoclonal antibody targeting the costimulatory receptor OX40 (CD134). Peripheral TCRbeta sequencing aimed to test whether ivuxolimab altered TCR sequence diversity and caused clonal T-cell expansion. Intravenous ivuxolimab was administered to patients every 2 weeks at six dose levels: 0.01, 0.1, 0.3, 1.5, 3 and 10 mg/kg. A male proportion of roughly 80% and a mean age of approximately 61 years, ranging from about 23 to 79, were recorded for the dose-escalation cohort. Partial responses occurred in three dose-escalation patients: two with cutaneous melanoma and one with hepatocellular carcinoma. The paper covers the monotherapy dose-escalation part of the phase I ivuxolimab trial, which included N ≈ 57 patients. Prior anti-PD-1, anti-PD-L1 or anti-CTLA-4 therapy was permitted, and roughly two fifths of dose-escalation patients had received checkpoint inhibitors. Of the approximately 53 patients in dose escalation, some 20 had hepatocellular carcinoma, some 15 had melanoma, 9 had renal cell carcinoma and 9 had head and neck cancer.

V is cut back by 6 bases and J by 3 bases, with 2 bases in the junction unmatched. The cysteine opens and the phenylalanine closes a CDR3 of 12 amino acids. Solely the CDR3 DNA is kept, with 36 bases framed from the first base. The germline V gene supplies CDR1 MDHEN and CDR2 SYDVKM. Patients with autoimmune disease history or receiving systemic immunosuppression were excluded from the trial. Peripheral blood for TCR sequencing was collected from all dose cohorts at baseline, on cycle 4 day 1, and on cycle 7 day 1. Samples were obtained from an open-label, multicenter, first-in-human phase I dose-escalation trial of ivuxolimab. The trial enrolled adults with locally advanced or metastatic head and neck squamous cell, hepatocellular, melanoma or renal cell carcinoma. Before TCR sequencing, CD4+ T cells and CD8+ T cells from peripheral blood were sorted into separate populations. Broader findings and caveats from the paper: After ivuxolimab, expanded clones were on average more numerous among CD8+ T cells than among CD4+ T cells. At doses from 0.1 to 3.0 mg/kg, clonal expansion was seen in both CD4+ and CD8+ blood T cells between baseline and week 6. Low levels of normalized T-cell clonal expansion were also shown by some nonresponding patients. In partial responders in the 0.1-3.0 mg/kg groups, normalized peripheral clonal expansion was found to be among the lowest, especially among CD8+ T cells. The antigen specificity of the peripheral T cells that underwent clonal expansion was not determined.

Remarks on this clone: It has no known antigen specificity. Base qualities were left out, and no much larger clone turns up one base away.

Genomic DNA was extracted from sorted cells for sequencing of the TCRbeta CDR3 region. TCRbeta CDR3 regions were sequenced using the immunoSEQ Assay. In its TCRdb copy, this immuneACCESS table keeps in-frame sequences only and misses some clones. Where compared with another copy, unresolved V genes explain less than half of these, and the others have no known cause. The sample table holds about 26,000 clones, of which roughly 83% were seen once. About 33% of the sample rests with the top ten. The starting material was CD4+ or CD8+ T cells sorted from blood, obtained in a trial of the OX40 agonist ivuxolimab. The clonotype comes from an adult with an advanced solid tumor such as melanoma, head and neck, liver or kidney cancer. Recombination connected TRBV28 to TRBJ2-7; 7 nucleotides in the junction match TRBD1. The CDR3 region: CASSQGDYEQYF. In nucleotide form, the sequence is TGTGCCAGCAGCCAGGGGGACTACGAGCAGTACTTC.